This T cell receptor (beta chain) is drawn from a study of CD8 T cells in ankylosing spondylitis. Findings of the study overall: Characteristic of ankylosing spondylitis blood, it appeared, was a TCR beta motif comprising roughly eight highly homologous variants.

The length of the CDR3 is 14 residues. Germline trimming cut 4 bases from V and 4 bases from J; bases unmatched to any gene: 4. The germline gives CDR1 SNHLY, CDR2 FYNNEI. MiXCR, run by TCRdb on the 5' RACE reads, gives a single entry per CDR3 protein. Of about 390,000 distinct CDR3 sequences in the sample, approximately 20% were seen once. A remark on this clonotype: What it recognizes is unknown.

The sequence was collected from a male donor with ankylosing spondylitis. The V and J genes are TRBV2 and TRBJ1-1; 9 bases are a match to TRBD1. The specimen was blood, either unsorted or a sorted T cell fraction (not recorded which). The CDR3 is CASSGRTGVTEAFF. CDR3 DNA: TGTGCCAGCAGTGGGCGGACAGGGGTCACTGAAGCTTTCTTT.